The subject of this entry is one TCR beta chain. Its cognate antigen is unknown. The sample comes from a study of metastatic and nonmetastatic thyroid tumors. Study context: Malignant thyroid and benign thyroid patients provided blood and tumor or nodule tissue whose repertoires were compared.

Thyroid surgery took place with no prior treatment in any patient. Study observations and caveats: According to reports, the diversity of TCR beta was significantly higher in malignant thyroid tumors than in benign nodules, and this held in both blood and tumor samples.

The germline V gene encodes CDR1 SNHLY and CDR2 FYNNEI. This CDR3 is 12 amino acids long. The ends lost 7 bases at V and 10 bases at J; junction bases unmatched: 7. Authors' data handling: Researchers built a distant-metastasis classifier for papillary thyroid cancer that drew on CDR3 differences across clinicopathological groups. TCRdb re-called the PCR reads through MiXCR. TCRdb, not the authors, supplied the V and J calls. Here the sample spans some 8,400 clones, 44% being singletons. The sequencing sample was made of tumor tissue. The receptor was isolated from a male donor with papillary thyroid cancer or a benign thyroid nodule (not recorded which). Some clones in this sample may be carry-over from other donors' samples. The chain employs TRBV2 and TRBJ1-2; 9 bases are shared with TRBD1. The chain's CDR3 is CASTGTGPHYTF. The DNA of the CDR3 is TGTGCCAGCACAGGGACAGGGCCCCACTACACCTTC. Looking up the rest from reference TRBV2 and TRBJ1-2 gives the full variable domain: EPEVTQTPSHQVTQMGQEVILRCVPISNHLYFYWYRQILGQKVEFLVSFYNNEISEKSEIFDDQFSVERPDGSNFTLKIRSTKLEDSAMYFCASTGTGPHYTFGSGTRLTVV.